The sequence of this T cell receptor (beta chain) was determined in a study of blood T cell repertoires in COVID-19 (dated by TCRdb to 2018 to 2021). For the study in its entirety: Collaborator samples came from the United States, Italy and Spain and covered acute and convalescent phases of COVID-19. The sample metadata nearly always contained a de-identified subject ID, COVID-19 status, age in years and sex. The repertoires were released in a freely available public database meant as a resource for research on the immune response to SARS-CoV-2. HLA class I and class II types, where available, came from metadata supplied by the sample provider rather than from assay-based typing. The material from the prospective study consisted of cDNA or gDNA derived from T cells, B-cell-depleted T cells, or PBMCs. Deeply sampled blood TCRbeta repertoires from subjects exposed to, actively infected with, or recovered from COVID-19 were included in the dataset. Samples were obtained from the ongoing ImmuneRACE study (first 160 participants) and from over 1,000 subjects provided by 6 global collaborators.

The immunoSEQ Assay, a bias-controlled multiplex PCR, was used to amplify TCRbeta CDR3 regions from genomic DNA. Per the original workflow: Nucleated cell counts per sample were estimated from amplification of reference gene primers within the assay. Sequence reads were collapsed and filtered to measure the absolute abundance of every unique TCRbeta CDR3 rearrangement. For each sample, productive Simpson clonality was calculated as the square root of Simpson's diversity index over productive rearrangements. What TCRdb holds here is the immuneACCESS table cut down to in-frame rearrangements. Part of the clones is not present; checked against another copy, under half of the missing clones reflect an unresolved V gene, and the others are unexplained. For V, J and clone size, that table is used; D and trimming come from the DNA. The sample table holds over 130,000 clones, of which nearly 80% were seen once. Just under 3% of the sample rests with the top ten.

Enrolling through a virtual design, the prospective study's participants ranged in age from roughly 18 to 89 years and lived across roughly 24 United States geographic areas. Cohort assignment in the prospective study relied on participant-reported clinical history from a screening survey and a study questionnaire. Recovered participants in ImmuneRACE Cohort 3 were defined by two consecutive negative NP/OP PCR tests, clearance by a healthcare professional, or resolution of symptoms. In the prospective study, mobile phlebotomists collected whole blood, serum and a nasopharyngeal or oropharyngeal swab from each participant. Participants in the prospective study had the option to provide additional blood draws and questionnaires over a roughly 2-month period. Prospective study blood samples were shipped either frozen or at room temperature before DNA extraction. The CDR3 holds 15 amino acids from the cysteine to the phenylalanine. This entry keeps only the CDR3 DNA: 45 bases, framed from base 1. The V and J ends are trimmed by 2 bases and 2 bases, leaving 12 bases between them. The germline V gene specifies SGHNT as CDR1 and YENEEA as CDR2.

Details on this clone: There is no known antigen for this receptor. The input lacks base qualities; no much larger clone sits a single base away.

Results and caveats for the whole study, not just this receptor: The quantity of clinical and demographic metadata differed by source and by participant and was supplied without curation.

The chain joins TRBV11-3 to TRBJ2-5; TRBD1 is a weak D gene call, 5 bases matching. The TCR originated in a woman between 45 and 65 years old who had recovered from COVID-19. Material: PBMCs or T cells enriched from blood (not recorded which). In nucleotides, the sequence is TGTGCCAGCAGCTTATTTACAGGATCGCAAGAGACCCAGTACTTC. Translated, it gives CASSLFTGSQETQYF.